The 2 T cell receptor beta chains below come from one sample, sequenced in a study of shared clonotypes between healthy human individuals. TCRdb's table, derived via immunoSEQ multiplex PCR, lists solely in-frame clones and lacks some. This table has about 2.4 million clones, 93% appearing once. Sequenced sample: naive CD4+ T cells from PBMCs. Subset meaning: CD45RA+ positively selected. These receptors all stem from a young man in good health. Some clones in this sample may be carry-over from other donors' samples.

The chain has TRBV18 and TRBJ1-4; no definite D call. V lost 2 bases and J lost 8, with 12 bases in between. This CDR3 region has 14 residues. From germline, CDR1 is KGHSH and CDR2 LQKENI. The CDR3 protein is CASSPGVEWEKLFF. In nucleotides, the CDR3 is TGTGCCAGCTCACCAGGGGTGGAATGGGAAAAACTGTTTTTT.

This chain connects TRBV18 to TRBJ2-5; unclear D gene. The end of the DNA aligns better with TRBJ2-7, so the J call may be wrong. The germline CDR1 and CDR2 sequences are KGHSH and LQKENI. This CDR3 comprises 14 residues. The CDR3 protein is CASSPRRSSYEQYF. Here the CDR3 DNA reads TGTGCCAGCTCACCACGAAGATCCAGCTACGAGCAGTACTTC.